These T cell receptor beta chains were read from a single sample in a study of cytomegalovirus exposure and HLA in healthy donors. Measured with immunoSEQ multiplex PCR; TCRdb has only the in-frame clones, and not every one. The table includes roughly 140,000 clones, approximately 80% detected once. The sample consisted of PBMCs. All receptors derive from a man between 18 and 29 years old in good health and CMV-seronegative. Each CDR3 is given with its conserved first and last residue. The order of the fields is D gene, clone size, V gene, J gene, CDR3 DNA, CDR3 protein. A D gene is named only where the DNA matches it firmly. Size tells how often a clone was seen (once, few, many) or the class of an expanded clone, and some rows leave it out.

D: -; size: once; V: TRBV15; J: TRBJ2-5; DNA: TGTGCCACCAGCAGAGGAGGGCGGGGCGGCGAGACCCAGTACTTC; CDR3: CATSRGGRGGETQYF
D: TRBD1; size: -; V: TRBV28; J: TRBJ1-4; DNA: TGTGCCAGCAGTTTACGGGACAGCGGTAATGAAAAACTGTTTTTT; CDR3: CASSLRDSGNEKLFF
D: -; size: -; V: TRBV6-5; J: TRBJ2-2; DNA: TGTGCCAGCAGGCATGGGGCCACCGGGGAGCTGTTTTTT; CDR3: CASRHGATGELFF
D: TRBD1; size: -; V: TRBV27; J: TRBJ2-7; DNA: TGTGCCAGCAGTTTATCCGTCGAGGGACAGACCATCTACGAGCAGTACTTC; CDR3: CASSLSVEGQTIYEQYF
D: TRBD1; size: -; V: TRBV6-5; J: TRBJ2-5; DNA: TGTGCCAGCAGTTATCCGGACAGGGAAGAGACCCAGTACTTC; CDR3: CASSYPDREETQYF
D: -; size: -; V: TRBV30; J: TRBJ2-5; DNA: TGTGCCTGGAGCAGGGGTTTCCAAGAGACCCAGTACTTC; CDR3: CAWSRGFQETQYF
D: TRBD1; size: -; V: TRBV11-3; J: TRBJ1-6; DNA: TGTGCCAGCAGCTGGGACAGGAATTCACCCCTCCACTTT; CDR3: CASSWDRNSPLHF
D: TRBD2; size: -; V: TRBV6-6; J: TRBJ2-1; DNA: TGTGCCAGCAGTTACGGGGGACTAGCTAAGGAGCAGTTCTTC; CDR3: CASSYGGLAKEQFF
D: TRBD1; size: -; V: TRBV10-3; J: TRBJ2-7; DNA: TGTGCCATCAGTGACCAAGGCGGGACAGGATTCTCCTACGAGCAGTACTTC; CDR3: CAISDQGGTGFSYEQYF
D: -; size: -; V: TRBV6-6; J: TRBJ2-3; DNA: TGTGCCAGCAGCCCAGGTGATACGCAGTATTTT; CDR3: CASSPGDTQYF
D: TRBD2; size: -; V: TRBV7-2; J: TRBJ2-1; DNA: TGTGCCAGCACCCCTAGCGGGACGAGCTCCTACAATGAGCAGTTCTTC; CDR3: CASTPSGTSSYNEQFF
D: TRBD2; size: -; V: TRBV28; J: TRBJ2-7; DNA: TGTGCCAGCACCGATAGCGGGAGGGCATCCTACGAGCAGTACTTC; CDR3: CASTDSGRASYEQYF
D: TRBD2; size: -; V: TRBV27; J: TRBJ2-7; DNA: TGTGCCAGCAGTTTACGTGGACTAGCGTACGAGCAGTACTTC; CDR3: CASSLRGLAYEQYF
D: TRBD1; size: -; V: TRBV7-6; J: TRBJ2-7; DNA: TGTGCCAGCAGCTCGAAAAGGACAGGTGGGGACTACGAGCAGTACTTC; CDR3: CASSSKRTGGDYEQYF
D: -; size: -; V: TRBV19; J: TRBJ2-1; DNA: TGTGCCAGTAGTATCAGACATACAATGGGGCTGTACAATGAGCAGTTCTTC; CDR3: CASSIRHTMGLYNEQFF
D: -; size: -; V: TRBV7-6; J: TRBJ1-5; DNA: TGTGCCAGCAGCTTAGAGTCCTCGGGCAATCAGCCCCAGCATTTT; CDR3: CASSLESSGNQPQHF